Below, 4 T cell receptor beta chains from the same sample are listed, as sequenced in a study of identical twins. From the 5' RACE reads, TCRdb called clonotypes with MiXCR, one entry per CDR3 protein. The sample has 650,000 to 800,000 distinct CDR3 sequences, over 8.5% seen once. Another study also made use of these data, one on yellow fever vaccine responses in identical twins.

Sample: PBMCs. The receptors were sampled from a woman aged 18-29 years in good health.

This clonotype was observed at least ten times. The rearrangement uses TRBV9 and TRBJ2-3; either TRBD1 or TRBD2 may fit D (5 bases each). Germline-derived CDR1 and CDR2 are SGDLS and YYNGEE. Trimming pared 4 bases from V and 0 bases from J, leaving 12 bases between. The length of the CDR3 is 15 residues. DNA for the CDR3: TGTGCCAGCAGCACGTCCCGGGACAGCACAGATACGCAGTATTTT. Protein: CASSTSRDSTDTQYF. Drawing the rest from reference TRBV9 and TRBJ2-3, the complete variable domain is DSGVTQTPKHLITATGQRVTLRCSPRSGDLSVYWYQQSLDQGLQFLIQYYNGEERAKGNILERFSAQQFPDLHSELNLSSLELGDSALYFCASSTSRDSTDTQYFGPGTRLTVL.

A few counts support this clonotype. The CDR3 region has the DNA TGTGCCACCAGCAGAGATGTTAGCGTACTTACCTACAATGAGCAGTTCTTC. This gives the protein CATSRDVSVLTYNEQFF. The chain has TRBV15 and TRBJ2-1; D might be TRBD2 (5 bases). The length of the CDR3 is 17 residues. Germline values: CDR1 LNHNV, CDR2 YYDKDF (reference sequence). V was trimmed by 0 bases and J by 2 bases, leaving 14 bases between them.

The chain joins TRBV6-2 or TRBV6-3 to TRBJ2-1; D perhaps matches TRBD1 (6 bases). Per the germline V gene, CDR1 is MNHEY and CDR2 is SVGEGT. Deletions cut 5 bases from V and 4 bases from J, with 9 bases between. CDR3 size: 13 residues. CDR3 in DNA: TGTGCCAGCAGTGAGAGGGGGTACAATGAGCAGTTCTTC. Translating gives CASSERGYNEQFF.

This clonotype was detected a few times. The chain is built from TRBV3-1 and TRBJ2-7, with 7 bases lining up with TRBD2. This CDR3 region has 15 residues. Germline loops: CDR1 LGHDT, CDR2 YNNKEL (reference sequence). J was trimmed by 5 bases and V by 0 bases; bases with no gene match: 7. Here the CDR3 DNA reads TGTGCCAGCAGCCAAGACAACGGGAGGTCTCACGAGCAGTACTTC. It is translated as CASSQDNGRSHEQYF.